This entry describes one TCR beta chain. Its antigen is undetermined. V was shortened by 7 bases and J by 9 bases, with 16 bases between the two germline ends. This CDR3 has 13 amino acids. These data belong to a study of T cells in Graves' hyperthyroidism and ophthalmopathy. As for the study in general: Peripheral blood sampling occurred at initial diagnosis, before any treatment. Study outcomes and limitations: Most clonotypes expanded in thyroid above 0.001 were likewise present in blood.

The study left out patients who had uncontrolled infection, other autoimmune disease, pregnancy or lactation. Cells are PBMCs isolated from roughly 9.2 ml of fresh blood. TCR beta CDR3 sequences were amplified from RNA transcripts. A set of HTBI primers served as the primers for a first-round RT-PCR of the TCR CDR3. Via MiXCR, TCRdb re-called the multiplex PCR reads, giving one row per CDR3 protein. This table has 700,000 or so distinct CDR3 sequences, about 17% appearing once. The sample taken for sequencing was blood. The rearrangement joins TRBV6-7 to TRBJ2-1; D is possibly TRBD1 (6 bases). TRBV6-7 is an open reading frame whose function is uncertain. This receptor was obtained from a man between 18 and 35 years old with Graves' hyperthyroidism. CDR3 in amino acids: CASTLGTLGEQFF. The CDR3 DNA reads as TGTGCCAGCACTTTAGGGACATTGGGTGAGCAGTTCTTC.